The T cell receptor (beta chain) under discussion was sequenced for a study of blood T cell repertoires in COVID-19. About the study: Acute and convalescent COVID-19 specimens originated in the United States, Italy and Spain.

The cohort comprised adults aged 18 to 89 years residing in some 24 US areas. Participants had their cohort set by participant-reported clinical history. Original data processing: Nucleated cell number was recorded as an estimate derived from reference gene primer amplification. Repertoires were generated with immunoSEQ multiplex PCR, while TCRdb's copy carries only in-frame clones and drops some. V and J calls plus clone size are reproduced from that table; the DNA served to infer D and trimming. The table includes approximately 200,000 clones, more than 70% detected once. V shed 4 bases, J shed 3 bases, and the junction held 3 bases outside the gene matches. Per germline, CDR1 MDHEN and CDR2 SYDVKM. This CDR3 comprises 15 residues.

The TCR sequence derives from a woman between 40 and 50 years old with acute COVID-19. The specimen was PBMCs or T cells enriched from blood (not recorded which). The V and J genes are TRBV28 and TRBJ2-2, with TRBD1 matching 9 bases. For the CDR3, the DNA is TGTGCCAGCAGTTCGGGACAGGGATACACCGGGGAGCTGTTTTTT. It is translated as CASSSGQGYTGELFF. The entire variable domain, with the rest obtained from reference TRBV28 and TRBJ2-2, is as follows: DVKVTQSSRYLVKRTGEKVFLECVQDMDHENMFWYRQDPGLGLRLIYFSYDVKMKEKGDIPEGYSVSREKKERFSLILESASTNQTSMYLCASSSGQGYTGELFFGEGSRLTVL.